The 5 T cell receptor beta chains presented below share a single source sample, sequenced in a study of blood T cell repertoires in COVID-19. Clones were sequenced by immunoSEQ multiplex PCR, and TCRdb holds only the in-frame ones, with some missing. This sample has 100,000 to 150,000 clones, with 88% found just once. Specimen: peripheral blood. The receptor set was obtained from a man aged 45-65 years with acute or convalescent COVID-19.

V is TRBV5-4 and J is TRBJ2-7; 8 bases align to TRBD2. The ends lost 4 bases at V and 2 bases at J; junction bases unmatched: 11. CDR3 length equals 16 residues. Germline assignment: CDR1 SGHNT and CDR2 YYREEE (reference sequence). CDR3 sequence: CASSPGGSGNTYEQYF. CDR3 sequence (DNA): TGTGCCAGCAGCCCCGGGGGTAGCGGGAATACCTACGAGCAGTACTTC.

The chain recombines TRBV9 with TRBJ2-1; a weak D match, TRBD1 (6 bases). CDR3 size: 15 residues. Trimming left V 2 bases short and J 5 bases short, with 14 bases between. Germline CDR1 reads SGDLS; CDR2 reads YYNGEE. Written as DNA, the CDR3 is TGTGCCAGCAGCGTCGGGACAACCTTCGACAATGAGCAGTTCTTC. This translates into CASSVGTTFDNEQFF.

The rearrangement joins TRBV9 to TRBJ2-7; TRBD1 agrees at 7 bases. The CDR3 is 14 amino acids. V lost 0 bases, J lost 3 bases, and 3 bases stayed unmatched. Germline CDR1 is SGDLS and CDR2 is YYNGEE. CDR3 region: CASSVGGTDYEQYF. The CDR3 DNA reads as TGTGCCAGCAGCGTAGGGGGGACAGACTACGAGCAGTACTTC.

The V gene is TRBV5-1, the J gene TRBJ2-7; 10 bases are a match to TRBD1. CDR1 and CDR2 (germline): SGHRS, YFSETQ. The CDR3 consists of 15 residues. Trimming took 0 bases from V and 5 from J; bases not matched to a gene: 5. The CDR3 DNA reads as TGCGCCAGCAGCTTGGAGCGGACAGGGGGGCACGAGCAGTACTTC. It encodes CASSLERTGGHEQYF.

The chain employs TRBV18 and TRBJ2-7, with 7 bases aligning to TRBD1. CDR1 is KGHSH and CDR2 is LQKENI in the germline V gene. Losses at the gene ends were 0 bases for V and 3 bases for J; bases not matched to a gene: 5. This CDR3 is built from 15 residues. The CDR3, as DNA: TGTGCCAGCTCACCACCCGCAGGGGGTTACTACGAGCAGTACTTC. Translation: CASSPPAGGYYEQYF.